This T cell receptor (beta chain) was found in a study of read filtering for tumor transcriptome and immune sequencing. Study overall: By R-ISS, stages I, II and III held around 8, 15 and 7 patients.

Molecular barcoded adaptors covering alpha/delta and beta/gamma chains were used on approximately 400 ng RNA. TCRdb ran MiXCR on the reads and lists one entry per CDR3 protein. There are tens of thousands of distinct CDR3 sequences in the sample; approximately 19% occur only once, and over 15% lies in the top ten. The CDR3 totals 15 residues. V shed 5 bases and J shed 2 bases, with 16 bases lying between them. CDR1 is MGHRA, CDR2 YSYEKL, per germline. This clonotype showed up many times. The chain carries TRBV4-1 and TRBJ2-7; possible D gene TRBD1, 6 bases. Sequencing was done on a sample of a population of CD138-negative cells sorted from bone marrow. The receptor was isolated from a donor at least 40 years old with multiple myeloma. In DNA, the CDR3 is TGCGCCAGCAGCTCCGGGACACTCACCCCCTACGAGCAGTACTTC. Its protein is CASSSGTLTPYEQYF.